This TCR beta chain is from a study of molecular identifiers for immune sequencing clone quantification. For the study at large: Replicate runs used RNA from roughly 20,000 or 100,000 naive CD8 cells, which was split five ways into aliquots, and four of those aliquots were then sequenced.

Sorting isolated naive CD8 T cells as CD8+CD4-CCR7+CD45RA+ events. Study results and limitations: A single cell's spiked Jurkat TCR RNA was reportedly detectable among approximately 930,000 naive cells.

TCRdb re-derived calls from the PCR reads in MiXCR, one entry per CDR3 protein. The sample lists over 300,000 distinct CDR3 sequences; 24% were seen once. Comment on this clonotype: What it recognizes is unknown.

J was trimmed by 6 bases and V by 1 base; bases with no gene match: 10. The CDR3 totals 16 residues. Germline V gene lookup returns CDR1 SGHTS and CDR2 YDEGEE. This rearrangement joins TRBV5-8 to TRBJ2-3; TRBD2 matches at 8 bases. This sequence originates from a human donor in good health. Some libraries in this study had Jurkat cell RNA spiked in. Sequences were obtained from naive CD8+ T cells from blood, with Jurkat cell RNA spiked in. Subset reported: FACS-sorted CD8+CD4-CCR7+CD45RA+ naive T cells. CDR3 nucleotide sequence: TGTGCCAGCAGCTTGATTGATGCGGGGGGTTTCGATACGCAGTATTTT. Its protein product is CASSLIDAGGFDTQYF.